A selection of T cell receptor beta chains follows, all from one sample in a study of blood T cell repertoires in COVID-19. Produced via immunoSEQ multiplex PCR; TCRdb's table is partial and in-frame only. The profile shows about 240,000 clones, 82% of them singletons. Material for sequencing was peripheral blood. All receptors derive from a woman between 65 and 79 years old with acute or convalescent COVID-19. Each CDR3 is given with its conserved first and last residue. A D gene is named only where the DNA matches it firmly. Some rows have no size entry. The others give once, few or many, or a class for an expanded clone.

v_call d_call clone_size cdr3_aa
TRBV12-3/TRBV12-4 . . CASSLLAGNGYTF
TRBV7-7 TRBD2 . CASSLGGTSGASSYNEQFF
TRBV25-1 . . CASSERQALWGYTF
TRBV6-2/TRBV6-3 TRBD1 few CASSYSAGGVQETQYF
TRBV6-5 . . CASTQGWTQYF
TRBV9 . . CASSVSRQTGELFF
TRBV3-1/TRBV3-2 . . CASSQREYTQYF
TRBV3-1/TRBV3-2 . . CASSQEGGNYGYTF
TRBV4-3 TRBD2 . CASSQAQRGPLEDTDTQYF
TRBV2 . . CASSLGVDTEAFF
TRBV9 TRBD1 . CASSGTGYEKLFF
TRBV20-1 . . CSARTPNGYTF
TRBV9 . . CASSSGPGNTIYF
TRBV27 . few CASSLRGFQNSPLHF
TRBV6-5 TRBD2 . CASSYSTGGSYEQYF
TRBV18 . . CASSPRQGRVGNQPQHF
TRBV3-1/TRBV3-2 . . CASSQVAPPNSPLHF
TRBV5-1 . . CASSLDAGYSNEQFF
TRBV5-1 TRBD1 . CASSLSTGGSTEAFF
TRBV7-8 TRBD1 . CASSFDRGPNEAFF
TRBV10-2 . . CASSQGWKYGYTF
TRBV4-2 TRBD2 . CASSRLAGNNNEQFF
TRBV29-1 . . CSVEGRLAIMKTQYF
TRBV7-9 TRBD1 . CASSFGQGRSTEAFF
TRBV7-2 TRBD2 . CASSSQSGRGAATYEQYF
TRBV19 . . CASSNSLSILADTQYF
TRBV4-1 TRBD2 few CASSQVVLAGVTDTQYF
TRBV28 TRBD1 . CASSLRQGPSGNTIYF
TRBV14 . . CASSQDPDTEAFF
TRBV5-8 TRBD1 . CASSIRTGGIQETQYF
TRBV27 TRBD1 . CASRRAGTGGSYGYTF
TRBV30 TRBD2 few CAWSVTGTSVYEQYF
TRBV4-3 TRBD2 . CASSQDHRGGYEQYF
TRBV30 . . CAWSVTGSSGNTIYF
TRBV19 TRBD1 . CASTRMLGGDQPQHF
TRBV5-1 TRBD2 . CASSGGGAYNEQFF
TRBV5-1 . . CASSLGGIGVGYGYTF
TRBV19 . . CASSISDRASTGYTF
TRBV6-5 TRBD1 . CASSYRGQRGLGEQYF
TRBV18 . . CASSPPGHPYEQYF
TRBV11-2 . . CASSSRSEQYF
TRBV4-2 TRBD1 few CASSLGTGYTGELFF
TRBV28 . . CASSLGQYYGYTF
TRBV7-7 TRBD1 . CASSLGTGVPDTQYF
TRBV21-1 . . CASSKDAGKGLGTF
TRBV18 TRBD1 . CASSQIPRLRQGRPTEAFF
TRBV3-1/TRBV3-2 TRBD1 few CASSPGTGAHSGANVLTF
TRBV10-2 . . CASSESGNSYEQYF
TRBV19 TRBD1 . CASSLRPGDRNQPQHF
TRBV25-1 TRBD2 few CASSDRGVSTDTQYF
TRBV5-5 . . CASSLVLPGRNTGELFF
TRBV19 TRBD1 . CATSQGGNQPQHF
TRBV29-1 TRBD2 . CSVRTSGVTDTQYF
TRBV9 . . CASSVADSYNQPQHF
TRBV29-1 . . CSVEGRGYTEAFF